Presented here are 28 T cell receptor beta chains from one specimen sequenced in a study of T cells in Graves' hyperthyroidism and ophthalmopathy. TCR beta CDR3 region amplification was performed from RNA transcripts. TCR CDR3 underwent first-round RT-PCR with the HTBI primer set. TCRdb reanalysed the multiplex PCR reads using MiXCR and keeps one entry per CDR3 protein. The data hold fewer than 500,000 distinct CDR3 sequences, with about 13% observed a single time. The sample taken for sequencing was blood. Receptors were obtained from a man aged 25-45 years with Graves' hyperthyroidism that later progressed to Graves' ophthalmopathy.

This clonotype turned up a few times. This chain links TRBV19 with TRBJ2-3; 8 positions match TRBD2. CDR1 is LNHDA, CDR2 SQIVND, per germline (reference sequence). V gave up 6 bases and J gave up 2 bases; unmatched junction bases: 10. CDR3 length equals 16 residues. The CDR3 loop is CASSSTTSGFTDTQYF. CDR3 nucleotides: TGTGCCAGTAGCTCAACAACTAGCGGTTTCACAGATACGCAGTATTTT. Full variable domain (remainder filled in from reference TRBV19 and TRBJ2-3): DGGITQSPKYLFRKEGQNVTLSCEQNLNHDAMYWYRQDPGQGLRLIYYSQIVNDFQKGDIAEGYSVSREKKESFPLTVTSAQKNPTAFYLCASSSTTSGFTDTQYFGPGTRLTVL.

V gene TRBV19 combines with J gene TRBJ1-5, with TRBD1 matching over 11 bases. V was pared by 4 bases and J by 5 bases, with 10 bases of the junction left unmatched. The CDR3 runs 17 residues. CDR1 and CDR2 (germline): LNHDA, SQIVND (reference sequence). The CDR3 is CASSTPGTGGTYQPQHF. DNA of the CDR3: TGTGCCAGTAGTACCCCCGGGACAGGGGGGACCTATCAGCCCCAGCATTTT.

This clonotype was seen ten or more times. This sequence joins TRBV13 and TRBJ2-3; D perhaps matches TRBD1 (6 bases). Germline V gene sequence: CDR1 PRHDT, CDR2 FYEKMQ (reference sequence). V lost 3 bases and J 1 base, leaving 11 bases between the germline ends. The CDR3 runs 15 residues. The CDR3 region is CASSFRDMGTDTQYF. The DNA of the CDR3 is TGTGCCAGCAGCTTCCGGGACATGGGCACAGATACGCAGTATTTT.

In this sample, this clonotype turned up a few times. The chain couples TRBV27 to TRBJ1-2; a possible D gene is TRBD1 (5 bases). This CDR3 has 14 residues. CDR1 MNHEY and CDR2 SMNVEV come from the germline V gene (reference sequence). Trimming took 6 bases from V and 5 from J, leaving 16 bases between them. The CDR3, as DNA: TGTGCCAGCAGCCCTGAGGGGATGATATATGGCTACACCTTC. Its protein product is CASSPEGMIYGYTF.

In its sample, this clonotype was seen many times. This chain connects TRBV7-3 to TRBJ2-7, with D unresolved. V gave up 1 base and J gave up 4 bases, with 8 bases separating them. The CDR3 covers 13 residues. Germline lookup yields CDR1 SGHTA and CDR2 FQGTGA. CDR3 sequence reads: CASSLRYGYEQYF. The DNA of the CDR3 is TGTGCCAGCAGCTTAAGATACGGGTACGAGCAGTACTTC.

The chain has TRBV30 and TRBJ1-1; D is possibly TRBD1 (5 bases). The V and J ends lost 8 bases and 5 bases respectively, with 24 bases between them. The germline gives CDR1 GTSNPN, CDR2 SVGIG (reference sequence). The CDR3 covers 15 residues. CDR3 coding DNA: TGTGCCAGCAGCTTAGAAAGGGGCTTTTGGACTGAAGCTTTCTTT. Translating gives CASSLERGFWTEAFF.

The chain joins TRBV7-6 to TRBJ1-1, with D uncertain. Per germline, CDR1 SGHVS and CDR2 FNYEAQ. The CDR3 is made up of 13 amino acids. V lost 2 bases to trimming and J lost 3 bases, with 7 bases between them. The CDR3 is CASSLSLDTEAFF. The DNA of the CDR3 is TGTGCCAGCAGCTTAAGTCTGGACACTGAAGCTTTCTTT.

The rearrangement joins TRBV20-1 to TRBJ1-5, with D possibly being TRBD1 (5 bases). Trimming pared 5 bases from V and 5 bases from J, leaving 19 bases between. The CDR3 extends over 15 amino acids. The germline V gene has CDR1 DFQATT and CDR2 SNEGSKA (reference sequence). The CDR3, as DNA: TGCAGTGCTTCGGGACGAGCGGGAGGATATCAGCCCCAGCATTTT. Translation gives CSASGRAGGYQPQHF.

The V and J genes are TRBV7-6 and TRBJ2-7, with 11 bases fitting TRBD2. V was clipped by 0 bases and J by 2 bases; unmatched bases: 3. CDR1 is SGHVS, CDR2 FNYEAQ, per germline. The CDR3 is 16 amino acids. The CDR3 protein is CASSLAATSGAYEQYF. The CDR3, as DNA: TGTGCCAGCAGCTTAGCGGCGACTAGCGGGGCCTACGAGCAGTACTTC.

This clonotype has ten or more counts. V and J are TRBV5-1 and TRBJ2-7; 10 bases match TRBD1. V was pared by 2 bases and J by 3 bases, with 8 bases of the junction left unmatched. Germline V CDR1 and CDR2: SGHRS, YFSETQ. The CDR3 covers 16 residues. The CDR3 reads CASSLGGTGAYYEQYF. CDR3 coding DNA: TGCGCCAGCAGCTTAGGAGGGACAGGGGCTTACTACGAGCAGTACTTC.

This chain joins TRBV7-9 and TRBJ2-7; 7 bases fit TRBD1. Germline CDR1 is SEHNR and CDR2 is FQNEAQ (reference sequence). The trim removed 5 bases at V and 2 bases at J, leaving 6 bases unmatched. This CDR3 contains 14 residues. The CDR3 bases are TGTGCCAGCAGCATCACCGGGACAGCCTACGAGCAGTACTTC. It specifies CASSITGTAYEQYF.

This clonotype was counted a few times. The rearrangement joins TRBV6-1 to TRBJ2-1; D gene unclear. CDR3 length equals 13 residues. Deletions cut 5 bases from V and 6 bases from J, with 11 bases between. Germline V gene data show CDR1 as MNHNS and CDR2 as SASEGT. CDR3 residues: CASSPYLSNEQFF. The CDR3 nucleotides read TGTGCCAGCAGTCCGTATTTAAGCAATGAGCAGTTCTTC.

For this clonotype: The conserved phenylalanine or tryptophan is not found at the CDR3 terminus, so this likely reflects a read error. It is unclear where the CDR3 begins or ends on the DNA, so no DNA is shown, and the CDR3 is as TCRdb lists it. The rearrangement links TRBV6-1 to TRBJ2-2; TRBD1, the D gene given by the table, was not confirmed from the DNA. Both ends counted, the CDR3 spans 16 residues. Looked up from germline, CDR1 is MNHNS and CDR2 is SASEGT. CDR3: CASQRVAGPNTGELLV.

This clonotype was detected only a few times. The chain is built from TRBV30 and TRBJ2-1, with TRBD2 matching over 9 bases. Germline CDR1 and CDR2: GTSNPN and SVGIG (reference sequence). The junction had 5 bases not matched to a gene; V was cut back by 3 bases and J by 5 bases. CDR3 length equals 14 residues. For the CDR3, the DNA is TGTGCCTGGAGGCGGGGGGGTCCTAACAATGAGCAGTTCTTC. It codes for CAWRRGGPNNEQFF.

The V and J genes are TRBV12-3 or TRBV12-4 and TRBJ2-5; D is undetermined. This CDR3 region has 14 residues. V lost 4 bases to trimming and J lost 7 bases, with 16 bases between them. CDR3: CASSSLVFDGTQYF. DNA of the CDR3: TGTGCCAGCAGTTCCTTGGTGTTTGATGGGACCCAGTACTTC.

Remarks on this clonotype: Just one base apart from a much larger clone, this may be a read error. The chain uses TRBV5-5 and TRBJ1-6; 7 nucleotides align to TRBD1. The CDR3 contains 15 residues. J was trimmed by 8 bases and V by 3 bases; bases with no gene match: 8. CDR1 and CDR2 (germline): SGHKS, YYEKEE (reference sequence). The DNA for the CDR3 is TGTGCCAGCAGCTGGCCGACAGGGTCCGATTCACCCCTCCACTTT. Protein: CASSWPTGSDSPLHF.

The V call is TRBV20-1, the J call TRBJ2-7, with 9 positions matching TRBD1. The trim removed 3 bases at V and 4 bases at J, leaving 7 bases unmatched. The germline gives CDR1 DFQATT, CDR2 SNEGSKA (reference sequence). The CDR3 is 14 residues long. CDR3 sequence: CSARRDREWYEQYF. In DNA, the CDR3 is TGCAGTGCTAGGAGGGACAGGGAATGGTACGAGCAGTACTTC.

The chain carries TRBV14 and TRBJ1-1, with a possible D match to TRBD1 (6 bases). Germline V gene lookup returns CDR1 SGHDN and CDR2 FVKESK. The CDR3 is 14 residues long. The V and J ends lost 2 bases and 3 bases respectively, with 10 bases between them. As DNA, the CDR3 is TGTGCCAGCAGCCAATGGGACACCTACACTGAAGCTTTCTTT. Protein sequence: CASSQWDTYTEAFF.

This clonotype has ten or more counts. The chain uses TRBV12-3 or TRBV12-4 and TRBJ2-5; maybe TRBD1 (6 bases). This CDR3 is 13 amino acids long. Trimming removed 6 bases from V and 4 bases from J, with 12 bases in between. Written as DNA, the CDR3 is TGTGCCAGCAGCCAAGACAGGAGAGAGACCCAGTACTTC. Residues: CASSQDRRETQYF.

In its sample, this clonotype was seen many times. The chain joins TRBV28 to TRBJ1-4, with TRBD1 as a possible D gene (6 bases). This CDR3 has 15 residues. CDR1 and CDR2 (germline): MDHEN, SYDVKM. Trimming cost V 3 bases and J 8 bases, with 16 bases left between them. The CDR3 DNA follows: TGTGCCAGCAGTTTGTGGTCAGTCCAGGGGGAAAAACTGTTTTTT. Amino acid sequence: CASSLWSVQGEKLFF.

This clonotype was seen just once. The J gene is TRBJ1-1, the V gene TRBV25-1, with TRBD1 identical over 7 bases. CDR3 length: 14 residues. With V trimmed by 6 bases and J by 4 bases, 8 bases remained unmatched. Germline V CDR1 and CDR2: MGHDK, SYGVNS. In DNA, the CDR3 is TGTGCCAGCAGCCCCCCGACAGGGTCCACTGAAGCTTTCTTT. Translated: CASSPPTGSTEAFF.

The chain joins TRBV4-1 to TRBJ2-1; 7 bases align to TRBD2. This CDR3 is built from 14 residues. CDR1 is MGHRA, CDR2 YSYEKL, per germline. Losses at the gene ends were 1 base for V and 4 bases for J; bases not matched to a gene: 1. In nucleotides, the CDR3 is TGCGCCAGCAGCCAAGGGACTAGATACAATGAGCAGTTCTTC. Protein: CASSQGTRYNEQFF.

The rearrangement joins TRBV9 to TRBJ2-3; 8 positions agree with TRBD2. Germline V CDR1 and CDR2: SGDLS, YYNGEE. The CDR3 sequence is 16 residues long. After removal of 0 bases from V and 6 bases from J, the junction contained 9 bases not matched to a gene. The CDR3 reads CASSVGGSGARDTQYF. The CDR3, as DNA: TGTGCCAGCAGCGTAGGGGGTAGCGGGGCAAGGGATACGCAGTATTTT.

The chain employs TRBV19 and TRBJ1-4; 9 bases fit TRBD1. The germline gives CDR1 LNHDA, CDR2 SQIVND (reference sequence). Trimming took 5 bases from V and 7 from J; bases not matched to a gene: 8. This CDR3 region has 15 residues. The CDR3 DNA follows: TGTGCCAGTAGTCGAACAGGGGGCTCTGCTGAAAAACTGTTTTTT. Translated, it gives CASSRTGGSAEKLFF. Combining the CDR3 with reference TRBV19 and TRBJ1-4 gives the whole variable domain DGGITQSPKYLFRKEGQNVTLSCEQNLNHDAMYWYRQDPGQGLRLIYYSQIVNDFQKGDIAEGYSVSREKKESFPLTVTSAQKNPTAFYLCASSRTGGSAEKLFFGSGTQLSVL.

The V gene is TRBV29-1, the J gene TRBJ2-4, with D perhaps matching TRBD1 or TRBD2 (5 bases each). Germline-derived CDR1 and CDR2 are SQVTM and ANQGSEA. The CDR3 totals 13 residues. Trimming stripped 1 base from V and 9 bases from J, with 13 bases between. The DNA for the CDR3 is TGCAGCGTTGAAGTGGCCCCTGGGGGCATTCAGTACTTC. Protein product: CSVEVAPGGIQYF. Using reference TRBV29-1 and TRBJ2-4 for the parts outside the CDR3, the full variable domain is SAVISQKPSRDICQRGTSLTIQCQVDSQVTMMFWYRQQPGQSLTLIATANQGSEATYESGFVIDKFPISRPNLTFSTLTVSNMSPEDSSIYLCSVEVAPGGIQYFGAGTRLSVL.

There are many counts of this clonotype. The chain couples TRBV12-5 to TRBJ2-2; 13 bases fit TRBD2. Germline CDR1 is LGHNT and CDR2 is FRNRAP. Trimming removed 5 bases from V and 6 bases from J; junction bases left unmatched: 3. The CDR3 spans 15 residues. The CDR3 is CASGTSGGVAGELFF. The CDR3 nucleotides are TGTGCTAGTGGTACTAGCGGGGGGGTGGCCGGGGAGCTGTTTTTT.

Notes on this clonotype: The germline gene is not matched at one end of the junction; a read error may be the cause. This rearrangement joins TRBV12-3 or TRBV12-4 to TRBJ1-2, with D unresolved. This CDR3 comprises 13 residues. CDR3 DNA sequence: TGTGCCAGCAGCCCAGATGAGAACTATGGCCACACCTTC. Protein product: CASSPDENYGHTF.

The table lists this clonotype with many counts. This rearrangement joins TRBV6-5 to TRBJ2-2; possibly TRBD1 for D (5 bases). The CDR3 extends over 15 amino acids. In germline, CDR1 is MNHEY, CDR2 SVGAGI. Deletions cut 2 bases from V and 4 bases from J, with 11 bases between. CDR3 nucleotide sequence: TGTGCCAGCAGTTACGGACAAACCTTCACCGGGGAGCTGTTTTTT. This gives the protein CASSYGQTFTGELFF.